This is a list of T cell receptor beta chains from one sample in a study of shared clonotypes between healthy human individuals. Here immunoSEQ multiplex PCR was the method, and the copy in TCRdb shows in-frame clones only, minus some. This sample has roughly 2,500,000 clones; approximately 94% occur once, and the top ten carry 0.36%. The sample consisted of naive CD4+ T cells from PBMCs. Every receptor here comes from a man younger than 35 in good health. Some clones in this sample may be carry-over from other donors' samples. Each CDR3 is given with its conserved first and last residue. A D gene is named only where the DNA matches it firmly. Expanded clones are given a class, and other clones once, few, many or no size at all.

V gene: TRBV6-6; clone size: few; D gene: NA; J gene: TRBJ1-1; CDR3 protein: CASSYSTTSLAVLF; CDR3 DNA: TGTGCCAGCAGTTACTCGACCACCAGCCTAGCAGTTCTCTTT
V gene: TRBV28; clone size: NA; D gene: NA; J gene: TRBJ2-1; CDR3 protein: CASSLSWGGSYNEQFF; CDR3 DNA: TGTGCCAGCAGTTTATCTTGGGGTGGGTCCTACAATGAGCAGTTCTTC
V gene: TRBV19; clone size: once; D gene: NA; J gene: TRBJ2-5; CDR3 protein: CASRMGGVETQYF; CDR3 DNA: TGTGCCAGTAGGATGGGGGGTGTGGAGACCCAGTACTTC
V gene: TRBV29-1; clone size: NA; D gene: NA; J gene: TRBJ1-2; CDR3 protein: CSVDRAGGYTF; CDR3 DNA: TGCAGCGTTGATAGAGCAGGAGGCTACACCTTC
V gene: TRBV18; clone size: NA; D gene: TRBD1; J gene: TRBJ2-2; CDR3 protein: CASSLGTGMAGELFF; CDR3 DNA: TGTGCCAGCTCACTCGGGACAGGGATGGCCGGGGAGCTGTTTTTT
V gene: TRBV18; clone size: once; D gene: NA; J gene: TRBJ2-1; CDR3 protein: CASSREYEQFF; CDR3 DNA: TGTGCCAGCTCACGGGAATATGAGCAGTTCTTC
V gene: TRBV7-3; clone size: NA; D gene: NA; J gene: TRBJ2-1; CDR3 protein: CASSHPQDGSNEQFF; CDR3 DNA: TGTGCCAGCAGCCACCCTCAGGACGGGAGCAATGAGCAGTTCTTC
V gene: TRBV30; clone size: once; D gene: TRBD2; J gene: TRBJ2-4; CDR3 protein: CAWSVGLAVENIQYF; CDR3 DNA: TGTGCCTGGAGTGTAGGACTAGCGGTTGAAAACATTCAGTACTTC
V gene: TRBV5-8; clone size: NA; D gene: TRBD2; J gene: TRBJ2-1; CDR3 protein: CASSIGLAGDHEQFF; CDR3 DNA: TGTGCCAGCAGCATCGGACTAGCGGGAGATCATGAGCAGTTCTTC
V gene: TRBV28; clone size: NA; D gene: NA; J gene: TRBJ2-7; CDR3 protein: CASSSPGPMIYTIGYF; CDR3 DNA: TGTGCCAGCAGTTCCCCGGGACCGATGATATATACGATTGGGTACTTC
V gene: TRBV28; clone size: NA; D gene: TRBD1; J gene: TRBJ1-2; CDR3 protein: CASSRGQSYGYTF; CDR3 DNA: TGTGCCAGCAGTAGGGGACAGTCCTATGGCTACACCTTC
V gene: TRBV7-9; clone size: NA; D gene: NA; J gene: TRBJ2-6; CDR3 protein: CASSLWSGSSGANVLTF; CDR3 DNA: TGTGCCAGCAGCCTATGGTCAGGGAGCTCTGGGGCCAACGTCCTGACTTTC
V gene: TRBV14; clone size: NA; D gene: NA; J gene: TRBJ2-5; CDR3 protein: CASSRNYQETQYF; CDR3 DNA: TGTGCCAGCAGCCGTAACTACCAAGAGACCCAGTACTTC
V gene: TRBV7-8; clone size: NA; D gene: NA; J gene: TRBJ2-1; CDR3 protein: CASSLAGRNEQFF; CDR3 DNA: TGTGCCAGCAGCTTAGCGGGCCGGAATGAGCAGTTCTTC
V gene: TRBV30; clone size: NA; D gene: NA; J gene: TRBJ1-1; CDR3 protein: CAWSGGPATEAFF; CDR3 DNA: TGTGCCTGGAGCGGCGGACCGGCCACTGAAGCTTTCTTT
V gene: TRBV7-2; clone size: NA; D gene: TRBD1; J gene: TRBJ1-5; CDR3 protein: CASSLQGVNQPQHF; CDR3 DNA: TGTGCCAGCAGCCTCCAGGGGGTCAATCAGCCCCAGCATTTT
V gene: TRBV25-1; clone size: NA; D gene: NA; J gene: TRBJ2-5; CDR3 protein: CASSISRRQETQYF; CDR3 DNA: TGTGCCAGCAGCATCTCACGGCGACAAGAGACCCAGTACTTC
V gene: TRBV4-2; clone size: NA; D gene: NA; J gene: TRBJ1-5; CDR3 protein: CASSLSYGRHQPQHF; CDR3 DNA: TGTGCCAGCAGCCTCTCTTACGGGCGCCATCAGCCCCAGCATTTT
V gene: TRBV28; clone size: NA; D gene: NA; J gene: TRBJ2-2; CDR3 protein: CASSWTAPNTGELFF; CDR3 DNA: TGTGCCAGCAGTTGGACAGCACCGAACACCGGGGAGCTGTTTTTT
V gene: TRBV4-1; clone size: NA; D gene: NA; J gene: TRBJ1-1; CDR3 protein: CASSQERQYTEAFF; CDR3 DNA: TGCGCCAGCAGCCAAGAGCGACAGTACACTGAAGCTTTCTTT
V gene: TRBV28; clone size: NA; D gene: TRBD1; J gene: TRBJ2-5; CDR3 protein: CASSPTTGEETQYF; CDR3 DNA: TGTGCCAGCAGTCCAACGACAGGGGAAGAGACCCAGTACTTC
V gene: TRBV7-8; clone size: NA; D gene: TRBD1; J gene: TRBJ2-7; CDR3 protein: CASSPDEGTGLSQQYF; CDR3 DNA: TGTGCCAGCAGCCCAGATGAGGGGACAGGTTTGTCTCAACAGTACTTC
V gene: TRBV5-1; clone size: NA; D gene: NA; J gene: TRBJ2-3; CDR3 protein: CASSSGRLSGATDTQYF; CDR3 DNA: TGCGCCAGCAGCTCCGGACGTCTTAGCGGAGCTACAGATACGCAGTATTTT
V gene: TRBV28; clone size: NA; D gene: NA; J gene: TRBJ1-4; CDR3 protein: CASSTRTATNEKLFF; CDR3 DNA: TGTGCCAGCAGCACTCGGACAGCTACTAATGAAAAACTGTTTTTT
V gene: TRBV7-9; clone size: NA; D gene: NA; J gene: TRBJ2-7; CDR3 protein: CASSFDRGRDEQYF; CDR3 DNA: TGTGCCAGCAGCTTTGACCGGGGGCGGGACGAGCAGTACTTC
V gene: TRBV12-5; clone size: NA; D gene: NA; J gene: TRBJ2-7; CDR3 protein: CASGTGFDEQYF; CDR3 DNA: TGTGCTAGTGGTACAGGGTTCGACGAGCAGTACTTC
V gene: TRBV30; clone size: NA; D gene: TRBD2; J gene: TRBJ2-7; CDR3 protein: CAWSGRGLAAEQYF; CDR3 DNA: TGTGCCTGGAGTGGACGGGGACTAGCGGCCGAGCAGTACTTC
V gene: TRBV15; clone size: NA; D gene: TRBD2; J gene: TRBJ2-1; CDR3 protein: CATSRESLAGGRNEQFF; CDR3 DNA: TGTGCCACCAGCAGAGAGTCCCTAGCGGGAGGTAGGAATGAGCAGTTCTTC
V gene: TRBV2; clone size: NA; D gene: NA; J gene: TRBJ1-6; CDR3 protein: CASSRQFAGSPLHF; CDR3 DNA: TGTGCCAGCAGTCGACAATTCGCGGGTTCACCCCTCCACTTT
V gene: TRBV5-1; clone size: once; D gene: TRBD1; J gene: TRBJ1-4; CDR3 protein: CASSLRDRKNEKLFF; CDR3 DNA: TGCGCCAGCAGCTTGCGGGACAGGAAGAATGAAAAACTGTTTTTT
V gene: TRBV11-2; clone size: NA; D gene: TRBD1; J gene: TRBJ2-1; CDR3 protein: CASSWDSDNEQFF; CDR3 DNA: TGTGCCAGCAGCTGGGACAGTGACAATGAGCAGTTCTTC